Below, one T cell receptor beta chain is given with its context. This CDR3 contains 14 residues. The J segment lost 2 bases and the V segment lost 5 bases, leaving 3 bases of the junction unmatched. The germline V gene has CDR1 SGHTA and CDR2 FQGNSA. Source study methods: Amplifying reference gene primers gave estimates of nucleated cell counts. Only in-frame clones appear in the TCRdb table, and some are missing; sequencing was by immunoSEQ multiplex PCR. V and J calls and clone size are given by that table; D and trimming were obtained from the DNA. The data show some 150,000 clones, roughly 90% seen once. Adults between roughly 18 and 89 years of age took part from about two dozen US areas. This sample was included in a study of blood T cell repertoires in COVID-19. Study-wide context: Samples came from the United States, Italy and Spain, spanning acute and convalescent COVID-19.

The source is a woman aged 30 to 39 with acute COVID-19. Material for sequencing was PBMCs or T cells enriched from blood (not recorded which). This sequence joins TRBV7-2 and TRBJ1-3, with TRBD1 identical over 7 bases. The CDR3, as DNA: TGTGCCAGCAGCAAAGACAGGGCTGGAAACACCATATATTTT. As protein: CASSKDRAGNTIYF. The variable domain in full, completed from reference TRBV7-2 and TRBJ1-3, reads GAGVSQSPSNKVTEKGKDVELRCDPISGHTALYWYRQSLGQGLEFLIYFQGNSAPDKSGLPSDRFSAERTGGSVSTLTIQRTQQEDSAVYLCASSKDRAGNTIYFGEGSWLTVV.